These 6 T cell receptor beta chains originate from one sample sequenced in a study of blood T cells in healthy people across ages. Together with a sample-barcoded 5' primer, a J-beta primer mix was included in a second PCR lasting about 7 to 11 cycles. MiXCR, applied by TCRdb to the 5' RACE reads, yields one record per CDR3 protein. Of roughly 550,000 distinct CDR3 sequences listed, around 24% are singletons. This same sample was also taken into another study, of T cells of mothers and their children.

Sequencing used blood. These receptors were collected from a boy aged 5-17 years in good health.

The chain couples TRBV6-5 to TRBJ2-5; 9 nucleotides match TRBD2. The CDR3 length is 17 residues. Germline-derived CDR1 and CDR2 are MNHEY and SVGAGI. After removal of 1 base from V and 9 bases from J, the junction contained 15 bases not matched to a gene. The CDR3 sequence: CASSYWSSGGNPGAQYF. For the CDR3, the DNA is TGTGCCAGCAGTTACTGGAGTAGCGGGGGTAATCCCGGGGCCCAGTACTTC.

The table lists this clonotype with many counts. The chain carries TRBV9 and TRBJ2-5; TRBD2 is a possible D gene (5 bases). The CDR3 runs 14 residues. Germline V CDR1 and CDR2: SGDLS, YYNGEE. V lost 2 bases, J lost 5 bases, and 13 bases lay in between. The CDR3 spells CASSVRGFEETQYF. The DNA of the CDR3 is TGTGCCAGCAGCGTCCGGGGTTTCGAGGAGACCCAGTACTTC.

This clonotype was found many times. CDR3 bases: TGCAGTGTATTCGGGAAACTAGCCAAAAACATTCAGTACTTC. It is translated as CSVFGKLAKNIQYF. The gene calls are TRBV20-1 and TRBJ2-4, with D possibly TRBD2 on 5 matching bases. The V and J ends lost 7 bases and 0 bases respectively, with 13 bases between them. Germline loops: CDR1 DFQATT, CDR2 SNEGSKA (reference sequence). The CDR3 is 14 amino acids.

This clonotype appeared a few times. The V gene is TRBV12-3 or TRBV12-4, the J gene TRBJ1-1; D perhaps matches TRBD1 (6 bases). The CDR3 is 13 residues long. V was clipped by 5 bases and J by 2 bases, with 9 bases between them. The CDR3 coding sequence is TGTGCCAGCAGTAACAGGGCCAACACTGAAGCTTTCTTT. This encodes CASSNRANTEAFF.

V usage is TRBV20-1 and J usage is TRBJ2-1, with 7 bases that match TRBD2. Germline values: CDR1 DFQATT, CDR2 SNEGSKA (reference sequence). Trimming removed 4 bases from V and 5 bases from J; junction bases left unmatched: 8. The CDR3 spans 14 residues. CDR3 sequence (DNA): TGCAGTGCTAACCCTAGCGGCCTCCACAATGAGCAGTTCTTC. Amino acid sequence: CSANPSGLHNEQFF.

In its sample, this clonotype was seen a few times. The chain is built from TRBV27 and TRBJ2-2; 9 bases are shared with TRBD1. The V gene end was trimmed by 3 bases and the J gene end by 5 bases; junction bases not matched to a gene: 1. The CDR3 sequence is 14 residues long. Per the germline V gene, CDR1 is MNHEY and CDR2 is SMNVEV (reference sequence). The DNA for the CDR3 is TGTGCCAGCAGTTTGGGGACAGGGACCGGGGAGCTGTTTTTT. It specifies CASSLGTGTGELFF.